The source of this TCR beta chain is a study of CD4 T cells in relation to SARS-CoV-2 and coronaviruses. Whole-study findings and limits: About 65% of donors had memory CD4+ clonotypes crossrecognizing SARS-CoV-2 and common cold coronavirus spike. No crossreactivity against non-spike viral proteins was tested here.

TCRdb keeps only in-frame clones here, not all; method: immunoSEQ multiplex PCR. The table shows about 60,000 clones, with 94% occurring only once. Concerning this clone: Its specificity is unknown.

CDR1 KGHDR and CDR2 SFDVKD come from the germline V gene. This CDR3 has 14 amino acids. V shed 3 bases and J shed 0 bases, with 8 bases lying between them. Unexposed donor CD4+ T cells date from about 2011-2018, before the COVID-19 pandemic. Sequencing was done on a sample of naive CD4+ T cells from PBMCs. Stated subset: naive CD4+ T cells isolated by negative enrichment. The TCR sequence derives from a human donor in good health. The chain recombines TRBV24-1 with TRBJ2-7; D remains ambiguous. In DNA form, the CDR3 reads TGTGCCACCAGTGATACCACGAGCTCCTACGAGCAGTACTTC. Residues: CATSDTTSSYEQYF.